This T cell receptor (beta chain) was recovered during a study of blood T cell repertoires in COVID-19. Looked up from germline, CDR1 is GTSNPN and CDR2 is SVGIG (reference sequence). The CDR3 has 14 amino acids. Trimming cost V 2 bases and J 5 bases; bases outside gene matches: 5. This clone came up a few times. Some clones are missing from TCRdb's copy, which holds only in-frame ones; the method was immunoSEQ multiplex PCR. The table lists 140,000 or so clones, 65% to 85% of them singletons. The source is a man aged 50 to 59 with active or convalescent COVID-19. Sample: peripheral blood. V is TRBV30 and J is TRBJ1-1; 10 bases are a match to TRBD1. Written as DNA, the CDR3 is TGTGCCTGGAGTTGGGACAGGGGAGTAACTGAAGCTTTCTTT. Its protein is CAWSWDRGVTEAFF.